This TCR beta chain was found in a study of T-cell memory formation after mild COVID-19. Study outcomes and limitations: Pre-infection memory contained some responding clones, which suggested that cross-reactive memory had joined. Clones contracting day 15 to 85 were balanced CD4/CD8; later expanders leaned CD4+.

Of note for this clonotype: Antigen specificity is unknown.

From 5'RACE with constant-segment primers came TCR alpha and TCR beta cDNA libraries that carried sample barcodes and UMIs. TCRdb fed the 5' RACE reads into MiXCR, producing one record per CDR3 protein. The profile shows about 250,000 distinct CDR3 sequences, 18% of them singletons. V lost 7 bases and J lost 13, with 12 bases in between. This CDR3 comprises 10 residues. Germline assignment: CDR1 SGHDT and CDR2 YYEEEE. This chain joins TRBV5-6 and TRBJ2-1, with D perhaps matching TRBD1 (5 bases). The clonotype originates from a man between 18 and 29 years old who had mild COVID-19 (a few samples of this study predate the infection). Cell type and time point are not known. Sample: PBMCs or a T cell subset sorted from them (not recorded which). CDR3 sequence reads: CASGAVLQFF. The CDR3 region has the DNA TGTGCCAGCGGGGCCGTATTACAGTTCTTC.